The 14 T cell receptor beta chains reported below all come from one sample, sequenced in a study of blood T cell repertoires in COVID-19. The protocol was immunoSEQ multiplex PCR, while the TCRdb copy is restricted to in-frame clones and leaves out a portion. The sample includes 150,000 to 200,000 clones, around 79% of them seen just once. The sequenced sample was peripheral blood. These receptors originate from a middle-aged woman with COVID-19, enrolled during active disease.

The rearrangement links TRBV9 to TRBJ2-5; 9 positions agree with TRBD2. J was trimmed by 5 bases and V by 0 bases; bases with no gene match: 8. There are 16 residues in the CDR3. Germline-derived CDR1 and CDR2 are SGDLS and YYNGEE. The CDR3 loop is CASSVGGAGGPETQYF. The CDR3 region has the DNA TGTGCCAGCAGCGTAGGAGGGGCGGGAGGGCCGGAGACCCAGTACTTC.

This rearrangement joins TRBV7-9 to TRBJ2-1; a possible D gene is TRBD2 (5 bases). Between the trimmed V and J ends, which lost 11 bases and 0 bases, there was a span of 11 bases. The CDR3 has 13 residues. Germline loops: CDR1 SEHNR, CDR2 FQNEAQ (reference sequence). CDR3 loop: CASSGSSYNEQFF. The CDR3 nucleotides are TGTGCCTCATCTGGGAGCTCCTACAATGAGCAGTTCTTC. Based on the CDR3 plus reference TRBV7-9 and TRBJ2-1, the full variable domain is DTGVSQNPRHKITKRGQNVTFRCDPISEHNRLYWYRQTLGQGPEFLTYFQNEAQLEKSRLLSDRFSAERPKGSFSTLEIQRTEQGDSAMYLCASSGSSYNEQFFGPGTRLTVL.

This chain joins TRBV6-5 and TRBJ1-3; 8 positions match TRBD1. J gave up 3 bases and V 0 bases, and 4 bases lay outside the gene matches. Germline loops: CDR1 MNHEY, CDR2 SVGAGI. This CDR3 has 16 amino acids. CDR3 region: CASSYSQQGVGNTIYF. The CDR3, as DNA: TGTGCCAGCAGTTACTCACAACAGGGGGTTGGAAACACCATATATTTT.

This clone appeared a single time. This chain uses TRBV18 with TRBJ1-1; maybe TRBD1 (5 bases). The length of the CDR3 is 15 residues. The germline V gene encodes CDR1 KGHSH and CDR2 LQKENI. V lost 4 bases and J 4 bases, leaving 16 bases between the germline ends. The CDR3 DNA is TGTGCCAGCTCACGGGGCAGGAAGGGAGGCACTGAAGCTTTCTTT. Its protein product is CASSRGRKGGTEAFF.

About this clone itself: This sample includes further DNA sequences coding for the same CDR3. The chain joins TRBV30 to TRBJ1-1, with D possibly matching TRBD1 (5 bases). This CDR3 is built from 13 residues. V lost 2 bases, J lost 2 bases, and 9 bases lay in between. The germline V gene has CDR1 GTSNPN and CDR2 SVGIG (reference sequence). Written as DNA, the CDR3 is TGTGCCTGGAGTACCCAGGGAAACACTGAAGCTTTCTTT. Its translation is CAWSTQGNTEAFF.

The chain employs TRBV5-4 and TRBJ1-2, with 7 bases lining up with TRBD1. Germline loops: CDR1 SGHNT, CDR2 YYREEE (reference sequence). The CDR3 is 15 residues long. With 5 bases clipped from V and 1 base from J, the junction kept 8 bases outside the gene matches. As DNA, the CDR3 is TGTGCCAGCAGAAACACAGGGGATCTTAACTATGGCTACACCTTC. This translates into CASRNTGDLNYGYTF.

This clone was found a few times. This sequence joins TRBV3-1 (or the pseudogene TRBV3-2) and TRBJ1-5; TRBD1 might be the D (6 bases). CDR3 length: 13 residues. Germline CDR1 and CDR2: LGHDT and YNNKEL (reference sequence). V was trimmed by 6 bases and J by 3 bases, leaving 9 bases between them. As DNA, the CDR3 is TGTGCCAGCAGTAGGGGGATCAATCAGCCCCAGCATTTT. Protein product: CASSRGINQPQHF.

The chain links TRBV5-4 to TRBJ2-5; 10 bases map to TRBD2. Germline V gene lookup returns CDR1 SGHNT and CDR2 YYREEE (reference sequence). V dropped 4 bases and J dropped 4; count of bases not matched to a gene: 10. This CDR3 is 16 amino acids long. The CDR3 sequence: CASSASPSGGGETQYF. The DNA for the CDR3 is TGTGCCAGCAGCGCCTCTCCTAGCGGGGGCGGAGAGACCCAGTACTTC.

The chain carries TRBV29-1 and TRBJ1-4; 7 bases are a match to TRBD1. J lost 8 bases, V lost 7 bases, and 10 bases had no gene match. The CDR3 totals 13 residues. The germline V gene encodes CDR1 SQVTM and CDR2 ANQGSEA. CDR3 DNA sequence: TGCAGCGCTTCCCACAGGGGTCAAGAAAAACTGTTTTTT. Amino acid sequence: CSASHRGQEKLFF.

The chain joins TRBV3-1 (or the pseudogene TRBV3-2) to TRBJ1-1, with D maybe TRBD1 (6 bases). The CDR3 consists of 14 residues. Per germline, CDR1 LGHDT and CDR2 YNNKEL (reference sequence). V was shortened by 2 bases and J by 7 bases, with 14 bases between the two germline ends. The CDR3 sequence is CASSQLQGTFEAFF. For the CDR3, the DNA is TGTGCCAGCAGCCAACTCCAGGGGACATTTGAAGCTTTCTTT.

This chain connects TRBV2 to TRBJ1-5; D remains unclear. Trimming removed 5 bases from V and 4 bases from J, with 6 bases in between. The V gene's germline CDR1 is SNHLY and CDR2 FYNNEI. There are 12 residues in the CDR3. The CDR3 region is CASSSNNQPQHF. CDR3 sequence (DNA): TGTGCCAGCAGTTCCAATAATCAGCCCCAGCATTTT.

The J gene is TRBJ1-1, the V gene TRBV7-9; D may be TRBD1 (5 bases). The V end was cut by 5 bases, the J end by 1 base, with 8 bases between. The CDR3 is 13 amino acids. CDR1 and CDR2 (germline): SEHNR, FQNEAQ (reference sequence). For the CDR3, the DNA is TGTGCCAGCAGCGACCAGGGGAACACTGAAGCTTTCTTT. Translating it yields CASSDQGNTEAFF.

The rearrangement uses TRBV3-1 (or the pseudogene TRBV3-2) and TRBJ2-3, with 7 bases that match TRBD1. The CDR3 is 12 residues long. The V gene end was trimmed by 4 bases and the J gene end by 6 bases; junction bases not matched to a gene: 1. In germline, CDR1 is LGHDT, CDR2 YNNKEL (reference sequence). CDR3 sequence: CASSPRGDTQYF. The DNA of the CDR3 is TGTGCCAGCAGCCCCAGGGGGGATACGCAGTATTTT.

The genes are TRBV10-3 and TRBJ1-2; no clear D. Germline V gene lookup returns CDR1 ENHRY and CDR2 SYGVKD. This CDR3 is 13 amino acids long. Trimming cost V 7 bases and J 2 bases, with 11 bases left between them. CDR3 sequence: CAITLKANYGYTF. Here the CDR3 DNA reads TGTGCCATCACCTTGAAAGCAAACTATGGCTACACCTTC.